This TCR beta chain was recorded in a study of PD-1 blockade in mismatch repair-deficient tumors. Trimming cost V 4 bases and J 7 bases, with 17 bases left between them. CDR1 and CDR2 (germline): SGHAT, FQNNGV. There are 14 residues in the CDR3. As regards this clone: The antigen remains undetermined.

Clones were sequenced by immunoSEQ multiplex PCR, and TCRdb holds only the in-frame ones, with some missing. In the table there are over 100,000 clones, about three quarters of which are singletons. Study-level points and caveats: Rapid post-treatment expansion, then contraction, generally preceding radiologic response, marked tumor-resident clones.

The chain is built from TRBV11-2 and TRBJ2-7; tentative D call: TRBD2 (5 bases). The receptor comes from an adult with mismatch repair-deficient cancer. The material was peripheral blood, obtained about 60 weeks after starting pembrolizumab. The CDR3 here is CASSSNQMAGEQYF. CDR3 bases: TGTGCCAGCAGCTCCAACCAAATGGCGGGTGAGCAGTACTTC. The entire variable domain, with the rest obtained from reference TRBV11-2 and TRBJ2-7, is as follows: EAGVAQSPRYKIIEKRQSVAFWCNPISGHATLYWYQQILGQGPKLLIQFQNNGVVDDSQLPKDRFSAERLKGVDSTLKIQPAKLEDSAVYLCASSSNQMAGEQYFGPGTRLTVT.